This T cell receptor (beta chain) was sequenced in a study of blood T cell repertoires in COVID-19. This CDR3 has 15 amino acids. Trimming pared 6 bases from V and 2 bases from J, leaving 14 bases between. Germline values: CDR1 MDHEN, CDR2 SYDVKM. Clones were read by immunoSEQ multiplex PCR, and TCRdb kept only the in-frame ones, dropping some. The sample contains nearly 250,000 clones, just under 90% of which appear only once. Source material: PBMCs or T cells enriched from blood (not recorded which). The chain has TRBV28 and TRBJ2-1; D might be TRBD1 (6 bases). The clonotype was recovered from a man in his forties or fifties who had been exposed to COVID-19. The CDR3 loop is CASRYRAGAYNEQFF. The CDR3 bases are TGTGCCAGCAGATACAGGGCAGGGGCCTACAATGAGCAGTTCTTC.